This T cell receptor beta chain was observed in a study of blood T cell repertoires in COVID-19. Across the whole study: Italy, Spain and the United States were the sources of the convalescent and acute COVID-19 samples. T cells, B-cell-depleted T cells, or PBMCs supplied cDNA or gDNA.

The ends lost 0 bases at V and 0 bases at J; junction bases unmatched: 0. Germline CDR1 is SGDLS and CDR2 is YYNGEE. CDR3 length: 14 residues. In the original workflow: Quantification of nucleated cells was approximated via reference gene primer amplification. Repertoires were generated with immunoSEQ multiplex PCR, while TCRdb's copy carries only in-frame clones and drops some. V and J calls and clone size follow that table, whereas D and trimming were derived from the DNA. The sample holds approximately 170,000 clones; more than 70% are singletons and the top ten take around 2%. The TCR originated in a man in his fifties who had recovered from COVID-19. The rearrangement uses TRBV9 and TRBJ2-7; 7 bases agree with TRBD2. Sequenced sample: peripheral blood. CDR3 bases: TGTGCCAGCAGCGTAGGCGGGAGCTCCTACGAGCAGTACTTC. Its protein product is CASSVGGSSYEQYF.